This T cell receptor (beta chain) was recovered during a study of Graves' ophthalmopathy and Graves' hyperthyroidism. Study as a whole: The authors collected peripheral blood at initial diagnosis, before any treatment. General study findings and limits: Among thyroid clonotypes expanded above 0.001 frequency, most also appeared in blood. From stable hyperthyroidism, ophthalmopathy was separated by a 13-signature model with 85% to 90% sensitivity and more than 75% specificity.

This clonotype was recorded at least ten times. Antigen unknown. Amplified material comprised TCR beta CDR3 regions derived from RNA transcripts. A first-round RT-PCR used HTBI primers, followed by a second-round multiplex PCR. Using its own MiXCR run on the multiplex PCR reads, TCRdb lists one record per CDR3 protein. This repertoire shows more than 550,000 distinct CDR3 sequences, under 50% found once; its top ten account for roughly 3%. Other autoimmune diseases, uncontrolled infections, pregnancy and lactation each led to patient exclusion. The germline V gene encodes CDR1 SNHLY and CDR2 FYNNEI. The length of the CDR3 is 15 residues. V was pared by 2 bases and J by 5 bases, with 6 bases of the junction left unmatched.

This TCR was recovered from an adult man with Graves' ophthalmopathy. This chain joins TRBV2 and TRBJ2-5; 9 nucleotides match TRBD2. Input material: peripheral blood. The DNA for the CDR3 is TGTGCCAGCAGTGAAATTGCGGGAGGGGGTGAGACCCAGTACTTC. Translation gives CASSEIAGGGETQYF.